This T cell receptor beta chain was documented in a study of blood T cells in healthy people across ages. There are a few counts of this clonotype. Its antigen is not known. V was pared by 3 bases and J by 9 bases, with 5 bases of the junction left unmatched. CDR3 length: 14 amino acids. Germline CDR1 reads SEHNR; CDR2 reads FQNEAQ (reference sequence). Overall study findings and caveats: A roughly linear age-dependent decrease characterized TCR beta diversity per million T cells. Shifts in expanded clonotypes may have been confounded by donor CMV status, which was unknown. Versus aged donors, long-lived donors had higher diversity and more naive CD4+ cells.

Next came a second PCR, run for about 6 to 12 cycles, which used a sample-barcoded 5' primer along with a J-beta primer mix. One entry per CDR3 protein results from TCRdb running MiXCR on the 5' RACE reads. Of about 720,000 distinct CDR3 sequences listed, around a fifth are singletons. Each donor was a healthy Caucasian individual from Russia, aged roughly 6 to 100. The sequencing sample was made of blood. The chain links TRBV7-9 to TRBJ2-1; 10 bases match TRBD2. The TCR comes from a man aged 70 or older in good health. The CDR3 region is CASSFGTSDREQFF. The CDR3 coding sequence is TGTGCCAGCAGCTTTGGGACTAGCGATCGTGAGCAGTTCTTC. The entire variable domain, with the rest obtained from reference TRBV7-9 and TRBJ2-1, is as follows: DTGVSQNPRHKITKRGQNVTFRCDPISEHNRLYWYRQTLGQGPEFLTYFQNEAQLEKSRLLSDRFSAERPKGSFSTLEIQRTEQGDSAMYLCASSFGTSDREQFFGPGTRLTVL.